The 28 T cell receptor beta chains below come from one sample, sequenced in a study of blood T cell repertoires in COVID-19. Data came from immunoSEQ multiplex PCR; TCRdb stores just in-frame clones and leaves some out. This table has 90,000 to 120,000 clones, roughly 87% appearing once. The source material was peripheral blood. Every receptor here comes from a woman aged 55-75 years with acute or convalescent COVID-19.

The chain is built from TRBV18 and TRBJ2-4; D possibly corresponds to TRBD1 (5 bases). V was cut by 4 bases and J by 8 bases, with 12 bases left in between. The germline V gene has CDR1 KGHSH and CDR2 LQKENI. CDR3 length: 13 residues. The CDR3 DNA is TGTGCCAGCTCACAACGACAGTTGGACATTCAGTACTTC. Protein sequence: CASSQRQLDIQYF.

A few counts support this clone. The chain is built from TRBV24-1 and TRBJ1-5; the D is unclear. Germline CDR1 is KGHDR and CDR2 is SFDVKD. The CDR3 covers 14 residues. V was pared by 5 bases and J by 2 bases, with 9 bases between. The CDR3 DNA sequence: TGTGCCACCAGTGCGGGGTCGGGCAATCAGCCCCAGCATTTT. It is translated as CATSAGSGNQPQHF.

The rearrangement links TRBV3-1 (or the pseudogene TRBV3-2) to TRBJ2-2; D is perhaps TRBD2 (6 bases). The V gene lost 5 bases and the J gene lost 3 bases, with 10 bases spanning the gap. The germline CDR1 and CDR2 sequences are LGHDT and YNNKEL (reference sequence). The CDR3 has 14 residues. CDR3 sequence reads: CASSGSGYTGELFF. The CDR3 DNA is TGTGCCAGCAGCGGTAGCGGATACACCGGGGAGCTGTTTTTT.

This clone was recorded a few times. The chain has TRBV2 and TRBJ1-5; no reliable D call. The V end was cut by 1 base, the J end by 0 bases, with 10 bases between. This CDR3 region has 16 residues. The germline gives CDR1 SNHLY, CDR2 FYNNEI. Here the CDR3 DNA reads TGTGCCAGCAGTGAAGGGTCGGGGATTAGCAATCAGCCCCAGCATTTT. It codes for CASSEGSGISNQPQHF.

The chain links TRBV7-6 to TRBJ1-4, with 8 bases lining up with TRBD1. V was pared by 5 bases and J by 5 bases, with 10 bases of the junction left unmatched. Looked up from germline, CDR1 is SGHVS and CDR2 is FNYEAQ. This CDR3 has 16 residues. CDR3 amino acids: CASSLRTGGINEKLFF. The CDR3 bases are TGTGCCAGCAGCCTTAGAACAGGGGGGATCAATGAAAAACTGTTTTTT.

CDR3 DNA sequence: TGTGCCAGCTCACCGGTCCAGGGGGAGTACACGCAGTATTTT. Amino acids: CASSPVQGEYTQYF. The genes are TRBV18 and TRBJ2-3, with TRBD1 matching over 7 bases. Looked up from germline, CDR1 is KGHSH and CDR2 is LQKENI. Trimming took 3 bases from V and 9 from J; bases not matched to a gene: 9. The CDR3 spans 14 residues. Filled out from reference TRBV18 and TRBJ2-3, the complete variable domain reads NAGVMQNPRHLVRRRGQEARLRCSPMKGHSHVYWYRQLPEEGLKFMVYLQKENIIDESGMPKERFSAEFPKEGPSILRIQQVVRGDSAAYFCASSPVQGEYTQYFGPGTRLTVL.

This clone was seen only once. The chain joins TRBV4-2 to TRBJ2-5; 8 nucleotides line up with TRBD2. The J segment lost 1 base and the V segment lost 0 bases, leaving 4 bases of the junction unmatched. The CDR3 runs to 16 residues. The germline CDR1 and CDR2 sequences are LGHNA and YNFKEQ. The CDR3 sequence: CASSQEARGGQETQYF. The CDR3 DNA reads as TGTGCCAGCAGCCAAGAAGCACGGGGGGGCCAAGAGACCCAGTACTTC.

J is TRBJ1-2 and V is TRBV6-6, with a possible D match to TRBD1 (5 bases). The CDR3 contains 14 residues. The V gene lost 2 bases and the J gene lost 3 bases, with 10 bases spanning the gap. CDR1 and CDR2 from the germline V gene are MNHNY and SVGAGI (reference sequence). DNA for the CDR3: TGTGCCAGCAGTTACCAGGGTGAGGACTATGGCTACACCTTC. Its protein product is CASSYQGEDYGYTF.

This chain links TRBV7-9 with TRBJ2-1; D is possibly TRBD1 (6 bases). The V gene's germline CDR1 is SEHNR and CDR2 FQNEAQ (reference sequence). The CDR3 has 13 amino acids. V was clipped by 5 bases and J by 7 bases, with 12 bases between them. CDR3 bases: TGTGCCAGCAGCGTGACAGGACCTAATGAGCAGTTCTTC. It is translated as CASSVTGPNEQFF.

This chain connects TRBV27 to TRBJ1-3, with TRBD1 matching over 11 bases. Per germline, CDR1 MNHEY and CDR2 SMNVEV (reference sequence). Trimming cost V 6 bases and J 4 bases; bases outside gene matches: 8. CDR3 length: 16 residues. The CDR3 loop reads CASSSHRTGGGNTIYF. DNA of the CDR3: TGTGCCAGCAGCTCCCACCGGACAGGGGGCGGAAACACCATATATTTT.

This sequence joins TRBV7-8 and TRBJ2-2; 9 nucleotides align to TRBD2. J lost 4 bases, V lost 5 bases, and 11 bases had no gene match. The CDR3 has 17 amino acids. CDR1 and CDR2 (germline): SGHVS, FQNEAQ. In DNA form, the CDR3 reads TGTGCCAGCAGCGTCGTCGTAGCGGGAGCGGGCACCGGGGAGCTGTTTTTT. It encodes CASSVVVAGAGTGELFF. Together with reference TRBV7-8 and TRBJ2-2, the CDR3 gives the full variable domain: GAGVSQSPRYKVAKRGQDVALRCDPISGHVSLFWYQQALGQGPEFLTYFQNEAQLDKSGLPSDRFFAERPEGSVSTLKIQRTQQEDSAVYLCASSVVVAGAGTGELFFGEGSRLTVL.

CDR3 region: CSASFFAGVPNEQFF. The CDR3 DNA is TGCAGTGCTAGTTTCTTTGCGGGAGTTCCCAATGAGCAGTTCTTC. The rearrangement uses TRBV20-1 and TRBJ2-1, with 7 nucleotides matching TRBD2. The CDR3 extends over 15 amino acids. CDR1 and CDR2 (germline): DFQATT, SNEGSKA (reference sequence). V lost 3 bases to trimming and J lost 6 bases; unmatched junction nucleotides: 11.

The chain employs TRBV4-2 and TRBJ1-4, with 11 bases lining up with TRBD1. The V and J ends lost 1 base and 5 bases, in that order; junction bases with no gene match: 6. Germline V gene lookup returns CDR1 LGHNA and CDR2 YNFKEQ. The CDR3 extends over 17 amino acids. The CDR3 sequence: CASSQGTGGAGNEKLFF. The CDR3 DNA is TGTGCCAGCAGCCAAGGGACAGGGGGCGCCGGGAATGAAAAACTGTTTTTT.

This sequence joins TRBV5-1 and TRBJ2-7; 7 nucleotides align to TRBD1. Unmatched junction bases numbered 8, after V lost 5 bases and J lost 0 bases. The length of the CDR3 is 15 residues. Germline CDR1 reads SGHRS; CDR2 reads YFSETQ. CDR3: CASRPGTASSYEQYV. CDR3 nucleotides: TGCGCCAGCAGACCTGGGACAGCAAGCTCCTACGAGCAGTACGTC.

The V gene is TRBV19, the J gene TRBJ1-2; TRBD1 agrees at 7 bases. V dropped 6 bases and J dropped 6; count of bases not matched to a gene: 7. The CDR3 is made up of 13 amino acids. Germline CDR1 reads LNHDA; CDR2 reads SQIVND (reference sequence). The CDR3 protein is CASSPRQGNGYTF. The DNA for the CDR3 is TGTGCCAGTAGCCCCCGACAGGGAAATGGCTACACCTTC.

J is TRBJ1-2 and V is TRBV6-4, with 9 bases aligning to TRBD1. The junction had 6 bases not matched to a gene; V was cut back by 6 bases and J by 4 bases. This CDR3 contains 14 residues. The germline CDR1 and CDR2 sequences are MRHNA and SNTAGT. For the CDR3, the DNA is TGTGCCAGCAGGGTTTGGGACAGGGTCTATGGCTACACCTTC. It encodes CASRVWDRVYGYTF.

This clone was observed once. This rearrangement joins TRBV19 to TRBJ2-1; weak D call: TRBD1 (5 bases). Deletions cut 5 bases from V and 15 bases from J, with 23 bases between. Per germline, CDR1 LNHDA and CDR2 SQIVND (reference sequence). The CDR3 sequence is 14 residues long. CDR3 DNA sequence: TGTGCCAGTAGTGGGGCATCCGCCTACCCTACGCGGTTCTTC. Its protein product is CASSGASAYPTRFF. Filled out from reference TRBV19 and TRBJ2-1, the complete variable domain reads DGGITQSPKYLFRKEGQNVTLSCEQNLNHDAMYWYRQDPGQGLRLIYYSQIVNDFQKGDIAEGYSVSREKKESFPLTVTSAQKNPTAFYLCASSGASAYPTRFFGPGTRLTVL.

CDR3 bases: TGTGCCACCAGTGTTTTAAGAGGGACAGCGAACACCGGGGAGCTGTTTTTT. This encodes CATSVLRGTANTGELFF. V and J are TRBV24-1 and TRBJ2-2; 7 positions match TRBD1. Germline V gene data show CDR1 as KGHDR and CDR2 as SFDVKD. V was pared by 5 bases and J by 0 bases, with 8 bases of the junction left unmatched. The CDR3 loop spans 17 amino acids.

This sequence joins TRBV19 and TRBJ1-6, with D tentatively TRBD1 (5 bases). Trimming stripped 0 bases from V and 8 bases from J, with 11 bases between. The CDR3 length is 15 residues. Germline V lookup: CDR1 LNHDA, CDR2 SQIVND (reference sequence). For the CDR3, the DNA is TGTGCCAGTAGTATAGACAGGGTCGGAGATTCACCCCTCCACTTT. The encoded protein is CASSIDRVGDSPLHF. Variable domain in full (rest from reference TRBV19 and TRBJ1-6): DGGITQSPKYLFRKEGQNVTLSCEQNLNHDAMYWYRQDPGQGLRLIYYSQIVNDFQKGDIAEGYSVSREKKESFPLTVTSAQKNPTAFYLCASSIDRVGDSPLHFGNGTRLTVT.

The chain recombines TRBV30 with TRBJ1-2; 11 positions match TRBD1. Trimming at V came to 0 bases and at J to 7 bases, leaving 1 base not matched to a gene. The CDR3 is 13 amino acids. The germline gives CDR1 GTSNPN, CDR2 SVGIG (reference sequence). The CDR3 reads CAWSVGQGAGYTF. The CDR3 nucleotides read TGTGCCTGGAGTGTCGGACAGGGGGCTGGCTACACCTTC.

The count of this clone is one. This rearrangement joins TRBV9 to TRBJ2-7; tentatively, D is TRBD1 (5 bases). V dropped 4 bases and J dropped 2 bases, with 10 bases sitting between them. The CDR3 sequence is 13 residues long. Looked up from germline, CDR1 is SGDLS and CDR2 is YYNGEE. In nucleotides, the CDR3 is TGTGCCAGCAGCCCAGGGTCTACCTACGAGCAGTACTTC. This gives the protein CASSPGSTYEQYF.

V usage is TRBV24-1 and J usage is TRBJ2-1; TRBD1 agrees at 8 bases. Losses at the gene ends were 3 bases for V and 0 bases for J; bases not matched to a gene: 6. The CDR3 contains 17 residues. Germline V gene data show CDR1 as KGHDR and CDR2 as SFDVKD. CDR3 residues: CATSDRDRHSSYNEQFF. The CDR3 coding sequence is TGTGCCACCAGTGATCGGGACAGGCATAGCTCCTACAATGAGCAGTTCTTC.

This chain uses TRBV6-5 with TRBJ1-1; 7 nucleotides align to TRBD1. V trimming: 5 bases; J trimming: 0 bases; junction bases outside the gene matches: 6. The CDR3 covers 15 residues. Germline CDR1 reads MNHEY; CDR2 reads SVGAGI. The CDR3 sequence: CASSNRGHLNTEAFF. The CDR3 DNA reads as TGTGCCAGCAGTAACAGGGGACACTTGAACACTGAAGCTTTCTTT.

V gene TRBV6-4 combines with J gene TRBJ1-2; a weak D match, TRBD1 (5 bases). V was shortened by 4 bases and J by 2 bases, with 8 bases between the two germline ends. Germline assignment: CDR1 MRHNA and CDR2 SNTAGT. This CDR3 region has 13 residues. CDR3 DNA sequence: TGTGCCAGCAGTGTGGGGCAGAACTATGGCTACACCTTC. Translating gives CASSVGQNYGYTF.

The chain has TRBV5-5 and TRBJ2-2; tentatively, D is TRBD2 (6 bases). CDR1 is SGHKS and CDR2 is YYEKEE in the germline V gene (reference sequence). The V gene lost 1 base and the J gene lost 0 bases, with 10 bases spanning the gap. The CDR3 covers 16 residues. The CDR3 is CASSLLAGTNTGELFF. CDR3 nucleotides: TGTGCCAGCAGCTTGTTGGCGGGAACGAACACCGGGGAGCTGTTTTTT.

The CDR3 bases are TGTGCCAGCAGCTTGCCTCGACTGAACAATGAGCAGTTCTTC. The encoded protein is CASSLPRLNNEQFF. The rearrangement links TRBV5-4 to TRBJ2-1; D is unresolved. Looked up from germline, CDR1 is SGHNT and CDR2 is YYREEE (reference sequence). V shed 1 base and J shed 5 bases, with 10 bases lying between them. CDR3 length equals 14 residues.

CDR3 region: CASSRDNTDTQYF. The CDR3 region has the DNA TGTGCCAGCAGCCGGGACAACACAGATACGCAGTATTTT. The rearrangement uses TRBV6-6 and TRBJ2-3; perhaps TRBD1 as D (6 bases). The CDR3 loop spans 13 amino acids. V was cut by 6 bases and J by 2 bases, with 9 bases left in between. Germline V gene sequence: CDR1 MNHNY, CDR2 SVGAGI (reference sequence).

The chain combines TRBV3-1 (or the pseudogene TRBV3-2) with TRBJ1-2; tentatively, D is TRBD1 (6 bases). The CDR3 extends over 13 amino acids. Germline loops: CDR1 LGHDT, CDR2 YNNKEL (reference sequence). Trimming removed 1 base from V and 10 bases from J, with 13 bases in between. The CDR3 nucleotides are TGTGCCAGCAGCCAAGGAACAGGGTGGACCTACACCTTC. Residues: CASSQGTGWTYTF.